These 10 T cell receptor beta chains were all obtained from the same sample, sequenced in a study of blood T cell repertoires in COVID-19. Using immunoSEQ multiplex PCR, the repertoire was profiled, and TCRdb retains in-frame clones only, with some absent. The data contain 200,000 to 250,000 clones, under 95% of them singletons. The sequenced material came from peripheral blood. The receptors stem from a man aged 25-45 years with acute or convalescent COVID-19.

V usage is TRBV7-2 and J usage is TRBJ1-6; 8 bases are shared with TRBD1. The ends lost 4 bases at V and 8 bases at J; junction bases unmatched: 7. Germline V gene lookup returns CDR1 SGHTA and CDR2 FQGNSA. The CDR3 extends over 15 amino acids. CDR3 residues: CASSSHRDRHSPLHF. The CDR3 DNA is TGTGCCAGCAGCTCCCATAGGGACAGGCATTCACCCCTCCACTTT.

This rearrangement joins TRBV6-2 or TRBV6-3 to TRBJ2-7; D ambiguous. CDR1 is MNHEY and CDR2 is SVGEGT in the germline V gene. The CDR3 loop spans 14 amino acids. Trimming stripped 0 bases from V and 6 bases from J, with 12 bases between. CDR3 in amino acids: CASSYSRRYREQYF. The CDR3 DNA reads TGTGCCAGCAGTTACTCTCGTAGATACCGCGAGCAGTACTTC.

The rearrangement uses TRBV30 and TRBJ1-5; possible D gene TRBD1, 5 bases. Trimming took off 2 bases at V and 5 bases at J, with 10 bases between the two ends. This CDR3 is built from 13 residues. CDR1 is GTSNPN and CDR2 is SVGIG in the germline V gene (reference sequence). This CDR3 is CAWSNGGHQPQHF. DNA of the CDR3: TGTGCCTGGAGTAACGGGGGACATCAGCCCCAGCATTTT.

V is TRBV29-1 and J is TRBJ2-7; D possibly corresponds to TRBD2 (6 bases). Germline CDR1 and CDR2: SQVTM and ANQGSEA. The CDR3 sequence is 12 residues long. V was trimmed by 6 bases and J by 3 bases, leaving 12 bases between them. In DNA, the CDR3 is TGCAGCGTAGCATACGGGGGCTACGAGCAGTACTTC. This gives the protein CSVAYGGYEQYF.

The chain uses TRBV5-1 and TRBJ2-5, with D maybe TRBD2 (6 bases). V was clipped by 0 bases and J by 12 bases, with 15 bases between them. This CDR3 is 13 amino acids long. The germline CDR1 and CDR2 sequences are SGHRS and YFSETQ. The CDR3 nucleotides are TGCGCCAGCAGCTTGGAAGGGACGCAGCGGGAGTACTTC. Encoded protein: CASSLEGTQREYF.

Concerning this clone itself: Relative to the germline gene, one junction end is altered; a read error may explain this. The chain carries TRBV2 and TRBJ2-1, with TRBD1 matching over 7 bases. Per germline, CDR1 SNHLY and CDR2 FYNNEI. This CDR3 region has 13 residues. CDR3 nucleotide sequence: TGTGCCGGCAGCCTGACAGGGATCAACGAGCAGTTCTTC. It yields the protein CAGSLTGINEQFF.

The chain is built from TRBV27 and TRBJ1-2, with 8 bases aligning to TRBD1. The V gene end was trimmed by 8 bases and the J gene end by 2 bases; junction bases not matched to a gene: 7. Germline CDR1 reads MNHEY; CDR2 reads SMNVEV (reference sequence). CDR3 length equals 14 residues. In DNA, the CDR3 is TGTGCCAGCGCAGGGGGCGCGTCCAACTATGGCTACACCTTC. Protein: CASAGGASNYGYTF.

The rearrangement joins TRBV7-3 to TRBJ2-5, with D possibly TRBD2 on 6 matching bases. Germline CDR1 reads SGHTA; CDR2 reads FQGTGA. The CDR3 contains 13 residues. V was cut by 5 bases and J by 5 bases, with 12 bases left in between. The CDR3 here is CASSAGPAETQYF. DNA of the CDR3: TGTGCCAGCAGCGCGGGACCCGCGGAGACCCAGTACTTC.

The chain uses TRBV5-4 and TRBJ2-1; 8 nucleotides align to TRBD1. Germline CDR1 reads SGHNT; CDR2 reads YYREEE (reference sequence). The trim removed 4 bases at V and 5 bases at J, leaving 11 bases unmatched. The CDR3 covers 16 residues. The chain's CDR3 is CASSPAGQGFDNEQFF. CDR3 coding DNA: TGTGCCAGCAGCCCCGCAGGACAGGGATTTGACAATGAGCAGTTCTTC. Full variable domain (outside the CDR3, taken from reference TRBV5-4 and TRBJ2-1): ETGVTQSPTHLIKTRGQQVTLRCSSQSGHNTVSWYQQALGQGPQFIFQYYREEENGRGNFPPRFSGLQFPNYSSELNVNALELDDSALYLCASSPAGQGFDNEQFFGPGTRLTVL.

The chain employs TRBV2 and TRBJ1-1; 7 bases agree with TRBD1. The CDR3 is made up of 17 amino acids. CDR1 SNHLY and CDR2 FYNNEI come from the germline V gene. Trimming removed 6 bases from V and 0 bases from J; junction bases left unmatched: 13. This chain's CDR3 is CASRFRDRRDLNTEAFF. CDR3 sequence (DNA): TGTGCCAGCAGGTTCAGGGACAGACGAGACCTGAACACTGAAGCTTTCTTT. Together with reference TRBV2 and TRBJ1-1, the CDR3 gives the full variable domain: EPEVTQTPSHQVTQMGQEVILRCVPISNHLYFYWYRQILGQKVEFLVSFYNNEISEKSEIFDDQFSVERPDGSNFTLKIRSTKLEDSAMYFCASRFRDRRDLNTEAFFGQGTRLTVV.